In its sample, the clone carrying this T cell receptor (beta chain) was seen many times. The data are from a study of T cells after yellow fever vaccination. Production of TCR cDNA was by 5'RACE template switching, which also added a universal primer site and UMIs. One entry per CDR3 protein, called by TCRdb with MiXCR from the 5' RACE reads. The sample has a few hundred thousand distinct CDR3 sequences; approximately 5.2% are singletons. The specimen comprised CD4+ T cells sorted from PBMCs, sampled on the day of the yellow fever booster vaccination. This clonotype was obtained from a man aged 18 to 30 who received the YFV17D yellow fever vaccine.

The CDR3 region has the DNA TGTGCCAGCAGCCCCCTCGGGTATGGCTATGGCTACACCTTC. Translation gives CASSPLGYGYGYTF. The chain has TRBV11-2 and TRBJ1-2; D remains unclear. This CDR3 region has 14 residues. V was pared by 5 bases and J by 4 bases, with 14 bases between. Germline lookup yields CDR1 SGHAT and CDR2 FQNNGV.